This TCR beta chain was sequenced in a study of OX40 agonist ivuxolimab in advanced cancers. The overall study: Ivuxolimab was administered intravenously to patients at 0.01 to 10 mg/kg every 2 weeks. Patients with hepatocellular carcinoma, melanoma, renal cell or head and neck cancer made up the dose-escalation patients.

Trimming took 0 bases from V and 4 from J, leaving 12 bases between them. The CDR3 is 14 residues long. Germline V CDR1 and CDR2: SQVTM, ANQGSEA. Only in-frame clones appear in the TCRdb table, and some are missing; sequencing was by immunoSEQ multiplex PCR. This repertoire shows over 70,000 clones, 89% found once; its top ten account for about 0.2%. The chain has TRBV29-1 and TRBJ1-2; possibly TRBD1 for D (5 bases). The material sequenced was CD4+ or CD8+ T cells sorted from blood, taken in a trial of the OX40 agonist ivuxolimab. The receptor comes from an adult with an advanced solid tumor such as melanoma, head and neck, liver or kidney cancer. In DNA form, the CDR3 reads TGCAGCGTTGAAGAAATCCGGGGCATCTATGGCTACACCTTC. It translates to CSVEEIRGIYGYTF.